This passage covers 14 T cell receptor beta chains from one sample sequenced in a study of cytomegalovirus exposure and HLA in healthy donors (dated by TCRdb to 2016 to 2017). Receptors were amplified or captured by the immunoSEQ multiplex PCR assay. The multiplex PCR relied on a mix of 60 forward primers for TCR Vbeta segments and 13 reverse primers for TCR Jbeta segments. TCRdb took over this immuneACCESS table, retaining in-frame rearrangements with V and J assigned. Such tables are incomplete; in checked studies, under half of the missing clones stem from an unresolved V gene, and the remainder is unexplained. The sample table holds around 120,000 clones. In total, the top ten clones hold around 3.6% of the sample. The sample was PBMCs. These receptor sequences come from a man younger than 35 in good health and CMV-seronegative.

The chain joins TRBV7-9 to TRBJ2-5; 7 nucleotides line up with TRBD1. This CDR3 spans 14 amino acids. Germline V gene sequence: CDR1 SEHNR, CDR2 FQNEAQ (reference sequence). V was clipped by 5 bases and J by 4 bases; unmatched bases: 7. Here the CDR3 DNA reads TGTGCCAGCAGCCTCCACAGGGGTATAGAGACCCAGTACTTC. Translating gives CASSLHRGIETQYF.

The V gene is TRBV7-3, the J gene TRBJ2-1; possibly TRBD1 for D (6 bases). Trimming cost V 5 bases and J 4 bases, with 15 bases left between them. The V gene's germline CDR1 is SGHTA and CDR2 FQGTGA. The CDR3 has 15 amino acids. The CDR3 DNA follows: TGTGCCAGCAGCCAACAGGGATCCCTTTACAATGAGCAGTTCTTC. It specifies CASSQQGSLYNEQFF.

In nucleotides, the CDR3 is TGTGCCAGCAGGATGACAGATAGCAATCAGCCCCAGCATTTT. It yields the protein CASRMTDSNQPQHF. V is TRBV2 and J is TRBJ1-5; TRBD1 is a possible D gene (5 bases). The CDR3 consists of 14 residues. Per the germline V gene, CDR1 is SNHLY and CDR2 is FYNNEI. V lost 6 bases, J lost 0 bases, and 9 bases lay in between. Full variable domain (missing parts from reference TRBV2 and TRBJ1-5): EPEVTQTPSHQVTQMGQEVILRCVPISNHLYFYWYRQILGQKVEFLVSFYNNEISEKSEIFDDQFSVERPDGSNFTLKIRSTKLEDSAMYFCASRMTDSNQPQHFGDGTRLSIL.

V usage is TRBV5-1 and J usage is TRBJ1-5; D not certain. The CDR3 is made up of 15 amino acids. Per germline, CDR1 SGHRS and CDR2 YFSETQ. V lost 4 bases to trimming and J lost 6 bases, with 17 bases between them. As DNA, the CDR3 is TGCGCCAGCAGCCCTGTCCCCGGGAGTAGTCAGCCCCAGCATTTT. This codes for CASSPVPGSSQPQHF.

The chain combines TRBV28 with TRBJ2-2, with D possibly being TRBD1 (6 bases). The germline gives CDR1 MDHEN, CDR2 SYDVKM. The CDR3 runs to 15 residues. V was shortened by 6 bases and J by 7 bases, with 18 bases between the two germline ends. CDR3 sequence reads: CASRPLVGANGELFF. CDR3 bases: TGTGCCAGCAGGCCCTTGGTGGGGGCGAACGGGGAGCTGTTTTTT. The full variable domain, its missing parts supplied by reference TRBV28 and TRBJ2-2, is DVKVTQSSRYLVKRTGEKVFLECVQDMDHENMFWYRQDPGLGLRLIYFSYDVKMKEKGDIPEGYSVSREKKERFSLILESASTNQTSMYLCASRPLVGANGELFFGEGSRLTVL.

The chain combines TRBV7-9 with TRBJ2-2; 11 bases are a match to TRBD2. CDR3 length: 16 amino acids. J lost 5 bases, V lost 1 base, and 3 bases had no gene match. Germline V lookup: CDR1 SEHNR, CDR2 FQNEAQ (reference sequence). The CDR3 is CASSLVLAGETGELFF. CDR3 DNA sequence: TGTGCCAGCAGCTTAGTACTAGCGGGAGAAACCGGGGAGCTGTTTTTT.

This chain uses TRBV25-1 with TRBJ2-1, with a possible D match to TRBD1 (5 bases). This CDR3 comprises 12 residues. Germline CDR1 MGHDK, CDR2 SYGVNS. V shed 4 bases and J shed 8 bases, with 9 bases lying between them. The CDR3 nucleotides are TGTGCCAGCAGTGGACAGTTCCATGAGCAGTTCTTC. Translated: CASSGQFHEQFF.

V is TRBV5-1 and J is TRBJ2-3; 8 nucleotides line up with TRBD2. Germline CDR1 and CDR2: SGHRS and YFSETQ. This CDR3 is built from 15 residues. The V and J ends lost 4 bases and 4 bases, in that order; junction bases with no gene match: 8. Written as DNA, the CDR3 is TGCGCCAGCAGCCTCAGCAGCGGGAGATCAGATACGCAGTATTTT. The encoded protein is CASSLSSGRSDTQYF.

The rearrangement links TRBV2 to TRBJ2-3; TRBD1 aligns across 8 bases. The CDR3 is 15 amino acids. The junction had 12 bases not matched to a gene; V was cut back by 6 bases and J by 7 bases. In germline, CDR1 is SNHLY, CDR2 FYNNEI. The CDR3 DNA is TGTGCCAGCAGAGACTTCGACAGGGGAGGATATACGCAGTATTTT. Protein: CASRDFDRGGYTQYF. Full variable domain (remainder filled in from reference TRBV2 and TRBJ2-3): EPEVTQTPSHQVTQMGQEVILRCVPISNHLYFYWYRQILGQKVEFLVSFYNNEISEKSEIFDDQFSVERPDGSNFTLKIRSTKLEDSAMYFCASRDFDRGGYTQYFGPGTRLTVL.

The chain employs TRBV5-4 and TRBJ2-1; TRBD1 aligns across 7 bases. The CDR3 spans 12 residues. The ends lost 3 bases at V and 15 bases at J; junction bases unmatched: 9. CDR1 is SGHNT, CDR2 YYREEE, per germline (reference sequence). The CDR3 DNA is TGTGCCAGCAGCTCCGACAGGGCCGTACCGTTCTTC. This codes for CASSSDRAVPFF. Full variable domain (remainder filled in from reference TRBV5-4 and TRBJ2-1): ETGVTQSPTHLIKTRGQQVTLRCSSQSGHNTVSWYQQALGQGPQFIFQYYREEENGRGNFPPRFSGLQFPNYSSELNVNALELDDSALYLCASSSDRAVPFFGPGTRLTVL.

The chain recombines TRBV5-6 with TRBJ1-2; 8 nucleotides align to TRBD1. The CDR3 contains 14 residues. With 3 bases clipped from V and 6 bases from J, the junction kept 7 bases outside the gene matches. Germline V lookup: CDR1 SGHDT, CDR2 YYEEEE. CDR3 bases: TGTGCCAGCAGCTCGACAGGGGTATTACATGGCTACACCTTC. Its protein is CASSSTGVLHGYTF.

This sequence joins TRBV5-1 and TRBJ1-5; no definite D call. The CDR3 has 15 residues. Trimming shortened V by 0 bases and J by 0 bases, and 7 bases separated the two germline ends. CDR1 SGHRS and CDR2 YFSETQ come from the germline V gene. The CDR3 DNA is TGCGCCAGCAGCTTGGACAGCTATAGCAATCAGCCCCAGCATTTT. Encoded protein: CASSLDSYSNQPQHF.

The V and J genes are TRBV11-3 and TRBJ2-2, with TRBD2 matching 9 bases. This CDR3 comprises 18 residues. The germline V gene encodes CDR1 SGHNT and CDR2 YENEEA. V lost 5 bases and J lost 5; bases outside the gene matches: 15. CDR3 nucleotide sequence: TGTGCCAGCAGCGCCCAAAAAGTAGCGGGGGATCAAACCGGGGAGCTGTTTTTT. Translation gives CASSAQKVAGDQTGELFF.

V gene TRBV5-8 combines with J gene TRBJ2-5; the match to TRBD2 covers 13 bases. The CDR3 has 17 amino acids. The germline CDR1 and CDR2 sequences are SGHTS and YDEGEE. With 4 bases clipped from V and 2 bases from J, the junction kept 8 bases outside the gene matches. CDR3 DNA: TGTGCCAGCAGCGGCCCGGGACTAGCGGGGCTGCAAGAGACCCAGTACTTC. It encodes CASSGPGLAGLQETQYF.